These T cell receptor beta chains were read from a single sample in a study of blood T cell repertoires in COVID-19. Using immunoSEQ multiplex PCR, the repertoire was profiled, and TCRdb retains in-frame clones only, with some absent. The data contain under 200,000 clones, roughly 90% of them singletons. Sequences were obtained from peripheral blood. These receptors originate from a man in his fifties with acute or convalescent COVID-19. CDR3s include the opening cysteine and the closing phenylalanine or tryptophan. The D gene is left open where the match is weak. For some rows the clone size is stated as once, few or many, or as a class when expanded; others skip it.

j_gene	d_gene	abundance	v_gene	CDR3nt	CDR3aa
TRBJ2-7	NA	many	TRBV7-9	TGTGCCAGCAGCTCAGGGACACAGTACGAGCAGTACTTC	CASSSGTQYEQYF
TRBJ1-1	TRBD1	NA	TRBV4-3	TGCGCCAGCAGCCAAGATAGGACAGGGGCGATAGTAGCTTTCTTT	CASSQDRTGAIVAFF
TRBJ2-3	NA	NA	TRBV5-4	TGTGCCAGCAGCGAGGCTTATACGCAGTATTTT	CASSEAYTQYF
TRBJ2-7	TRBD2	few	TRBV6-6	TGTGCCAGCAGGGAGCTAGCGGGAGAGCCCTACGAGCAGTACTTC	CASRELAGEPYEQYF
TRBJ2-1	TRBD2	NA	TRBV28	TGTGCCAGCAGTTTACCAGGGACTAGAGACTACAATGAGCAGTTCTTC	CASSLPGTRDYNEQFF
TRBJ2-7	TRBD2	once	TRBV19	TGTGCCAGTAGTATTGCGGGAGGGTTATACGAGCAGTACTTC	CASSIAGGLYEQYF
TRBJ1-2	NA	once	TRBV27	TGTGCCAGCAGTTTATCCTCCGGGGCTAACTATGGCTACACCTTC	CASSLSSGANYGYTF
TRBJ1-1	NA	NA	TRBV6-2/TRBV6-3	TGTGCCAGCAGTTCCACGGGAGGTATGAACACTGAAGCTTTCTTT	CASSSTGGMNTEAFF
TRBJ1-5	NA	NA	TRBV27	TGTGCCAGCAGTTGGAGGGAGGGCCAGCCCCAGCATTTT	CASSWREGQPQHF
TRBJ1-2	NA	NA	TRBV5-5	TGTGCCAGCAGCTGGGGGCCGACAGCGGCCAACTATGGCTACACCTTC	CASSWGPTAANYGYTF
TRBJ1-2	NA	NA	TRBV20-1	TGCTCCCTAGGGGCGCGCGGCTACACCTTC	CSLGARGYTF
TRBJ1-6	NA	NA	TRBV18	TGTGCCAGCTCACCCGGAGACCCGAAAATTTCACCCCTCCACTTT	CASSPGDPKISPLHF
TRBJ2-4	TRBD1	NA	TRBV7-2	TGTGCCAGCAGCGCCAGCCCGACAGGGACATCGGTGCGCATTCAGTACTTC	CASSASPTGTSVRIQYF
TRBJ2-7	NA	NA	TRBV9	TGTGCCAGCAGCGCCAGGGTCGCCGTGTCTCCTAACGAGCAGTACTTC	CASSARVAVSPNEQYF
TRBJ1-6	NA	NA	TRBV4-1	TGCGCCAGCAGCCAAGTGGGGGGGCTGGGTTCACCCCTCCACTTT	CASSQVGGLGSPLHF
TRBJ1-2	TRBD1	few	TRBV27	TGTGCCAGCAGTTTATTAGCGACAGGGACAAGTTTTGGCTACACCTTC	CASSLLATGTSFGYTF
TRBJ2-5	TRBD1	NA	TRBV15	TGTGCCACCGAAGATCCTCGGGACAGGGGGACCCAGTACTTC	CATEDPRDRGTQYF
TRBJ2-7	NA	NA	TRBV16	TGTGCCAGCAGCCAATCGTCCAGGAACCCTTCCTACGAGCAGTACTTC	CASSQSSRNPSYEQYF
TRBJ2-7	NA	NA	TRBV18	TGTGCCAGCAGGGAGTTCGCCTACGAGCAGTACTTC	CASREFAYEQYF
TRBJ1-4	NA	NA	TRBV28	TGTGCCAGCAGCGCGGGGGGGTTAGGTAATGAAAAACTGTTTTTT	CASSAGGLGNEKLFF
TRBJ2-6	NA	NA	TRBV24-1	TGTGCCACCAGTGATCCGAGGTTCTCTGGGGCCAACGTCCTGACTTTC	CATSDPRFSGANVLTF
TRBJ1-1	NA	NA	TRBV28	TGTGCCAGCAGTACAGGGAGAGTGGGCACTGAAGCTTTCTTT	CASSTGRVGTEAFF
TRBJ1-5	NA	NA	TRBV5-5	TGTGCCAGCAGCTTGGTTTCAGAAAGCAATCAGCCCCAGCATTTT	CASSLVSESNQPQHF
TRBJ2-3	TRBD2	NA	TRBV5-4	TGTGCCAGCAGCCGGGGGAGGGGCACAGATACGCAGTATTTT	CASSRGRGTDTQYF
TRBJ2-2	NA	NA	TRBV6-2/TRBV6-3	TGTGCCAGCAGTTACACTAACACCGGGGAGCTGTTTTTT	CASSYTNTGELFF
TRBJ1-1	NA	NA	TRBV2	TGTGCCAGCAGTGGGGCAGGGTGGAACACTGAAGCTTTCTTT	CASSGAGWNTEAFF
TRBJ2-6	NA	NA	TRBV6-2/TRBV6-3	TGTGCCAGCAGTTACGGCAGGGTAACTGGGGCCAACGTCCTGACTTTC	CASSYGRVTGANVLTF
TRBJ1-2	NA	once	TRBV21-1	TGTGCCAGCAGCAGATCTTCTGGCCCCACAGGGGACTATGGCTACACCTTC	CASSRSSGPTGDYGYTF
TRBJ1-1	NA	NA	TRBV3-1/TRBV3-2	TGTGCCGGAGCAGTTCGGGCTTTCTTT	CAGAVRAFF
TRBJ2-1	TRBD2	NA	TRBV28	TGTGCCAGCAGCCGAGCGGGGGAGCCGAGAAATGAGCAGTTCTTC	CASSRAGEPRNEQFF
TRBJ2-5	TRBD1	once	TRBV11-1	TGTGCCAGCAGCGCGGCCGGGACAGGGGTACAGGAGACCCAGTACTTC	CASSAAGTGVQETQYF
TRBJ2-2	NA	NA	TRBV3-1/TRBV3-2	TGTGCCAGCACCCACGCCGGGGTCTCTGGCACCGGGGAGCTGTTTTTT	CASTHAGVSGTGELFF
TRBJ2-3	TRBD2	once	TRBV3-1/TRBV3-2	TGTGCCAGCAGCCAAAGGGGAGCGGGGGGTAAAACAGATACGCAGTATTTT	CASSQRGAGGKTDTQYF
TRBJ2-3	TRBD2	NA	TRBV2	TGTGCCAGCAGTCCCCGGACTAGCGAAGATACGCAGTATTTT	CASSPRTSEDTQYF
TRBJ2-1	NA	NA	TRBV11-3	TGTGCCAGCAGCTCCTCAGGGTACGATGAGCAGTTCTTC	CASSSSGYDEQFF
TRBJ1-5	NA	NA	TRBV18	TGTGCCAGCTCACCAGGGGCCGGGCCGCGGAGTCAGCCCCAGCATTTT	CASSPGAGPRSQPQHF
TRBJ1-1	NA	few	TRBV27	TGTGCCAGCAGTAGCAGGGTACGCACTGAAGCTTTCTTT	CASSSRVRTEAFF
TRBJ2-7	TRBD2	NA	TRBV6-4	TGTGCCAGCAGCCCGGGGGGCTACGAGCAGTACTTC	CASSPGGYEQYF
TRBJ1-5	TRBD1	NA	TRBV6-2/TRBV6-3	TGTGCCAGCAGTTACCTCGGACAGGGACTCAATCAGCCCCAGCATTTT	CASSYLGQGLNQPQHF
TRBJ2-2	NA	NA	TRBV6-5	TGTGCCAGCAGGGCACAGGGACCGAACACCGGGGAGCTGTTTTTT	CASRAQGPNTGELFF
TRBJ2-3	NA	NA	TRBV2	TGTGCCAGCAGCGCCCAGGGGCTGAGCACAGATACGCAGTATTTT	CASSAQGLSTDTQYF
TRBJ1-4	NA	NA	TRBV9	TGTGCCAGCAGCGTATCTCAGGGGTCCGGTGAAAAACTGTTTTTT	CASSVSQGSGEKLFF
TRBJ1-2	TRBD1	few	TRBV5-1	TGCGCCAGCAGCCGGGACAGCTGGACGTCGGAGGGCTACACCTTC	CASSRDSWTSEGYTF
TRBJ1-3	NA	NA	TRBV7-8	TGTGCCAGCAGCTTAGATGGGGGGGGCGATGGAAACACCATATATTTT	CASSLDGGGDGNTIYF
TRBJ2-1	TRBD2	few	TRBV27	TGTGCCAGCAGCTGGGATCTAGCGGGGACCTACAATGAGCAGTTCTTC	CASSWDLAGTYNEQFF
TRBJ1-1	NA	NA	TRBV5-1	TGCGCCAGCAGCCTCTGGATGGAGGCTGAAGCTTTCTTT	CASSLWMEAEAFF
TRBJ1-1	TRBD1	NA	TRBV3-1/TRBV3-2	TGTGCCAGCAGCATAAGGGCGGGAGGGGGCCGAGCTTTCTTT	CASSIRAGGGRAFF
TRBJ1-5	NA	NA	TRBV6-2/TRBV6-3	TGTGCCAGCAGTTACCAGGGTACGGGCAATCAGCCCCAGCATTTT	CASSYQGTGNQPQHF
TRBJ2-7	NA	NA	TRBV5-1	TGCGCCAGCAGCGTGGGACAAACCTACGAGCAGTACTTC	CASSVGQTYEQYF
TRBJ1-5	TRBD1	NA	TRBV7-8	TGTGCCAGCACCACGGACAGGGCAAGTGTTAAGCCCCAGCATTTT	CASTTDRASVKPQHF
TRBJ1-5	NA	NA	TRBV6-1	TGTGCCAGCAGTGAGAACTGGGGCAACCAGCCCCAGCATTTT	CASSENWGNQPQHF
TRBJ1-5	NA	NA	TRBV6-5	TGTGCCAGCAGTTTTTATAGCAATCAGCCCCAGCATTTT	CASSFYSNQPQHF
TRBJ1-6	NA	once	TRBV3-1/TRBV3-2	TGTGCCAGCAGCCAAGTAGTGAGCTCCTATAATTCACCCCTCCACTTT	CASSQVVSSYNSPLHF
TRBJ2-7	TRBD2	NA	TRBV10-2	TGCGCCAGCAGTGAGTTGCCGACGGGAGGGTACGAGCAGTACTTC	CASSELPTGGYEQYF
TRBJ2-2	TRBD2	NA	TRBV20-1	TGCAGTGCTAGTAGGCGGCTAGCGGGGGAGACCGGGGAGCTGTTTTTT	CSASRRLAGETGELFF